This paragraph reports one TCR beta chain. The record originates from a study of Ad26.COV2.S vaccination and SARS-CoV-2 variants. Study background: The Ad26.COV2.S arm of the COV1001 trial was where the donor was placed.

Stated treatment: roughly 20 received Ad26.COV2.S at low or high dose, single or two shots; 5 received placebo; per-sample allocation not given. On day 63 after the first injection, vaccine and placebo recipients gave samples. Cohort 1b enrolled adults aged 18-55 years in Boston. The shot given was an Ad26 vector that makes Wuhan-strain SARS-CoV-2 spike. TCRdb keeps only in-frame clones here, not all; method: immunoSEQ multiplex PCR. The sample lists almost 400,000 clones, approximately 90% occurring once. V was cut by 3 bases and J by 8 bases, with 17 bases left in between. Per germline, CDR1 MDHEN and CDR2 SYDVKM. The CDR3 extends over 15 amino acids.

The material sequenced was peripheral blood, taken in a trial of Ad26.COV2.S vaccine versus placebo. This receptor was taken from a person aged 18-60 years who received the Ad26.COV2.S COVID-19 vaccine or a placebo. J is TRBJ2-1 and V is TRBV28; weak D call: TRBD2 (6 bases). The CDR3 sequence: CASSFRDSPRDEQFF. The CDR3 nucleotides are TGTGCCAGCAGTTTTAGGGACTCCCCGAGGGATGAGCAGTTCTTC.